These T cell receptor beta chains were read from a single sample in a study of Ad26.COV2.S vaccination and SARS-CoV-2 variants. The table came from immunoSEQ multiplex PCR; TCRdb's copy has only in-frame clones and leaves some out. Of some 190,000 clones in the sample, approximately 90% were seen once. This material consisted of peripheral blood, taken after recovery from COVID-19. These receptors were collected from a human donor who had recovered from COVID-19. CDR3s include the opening cysteine and the closing phenylalanine or tryptophan. A D gene is named only where the DNA matches it firmly. Where a row states a size, it is once, few, many or the class of an expanded clone; other rows omit it.

>once|TRBV5-8|TRBJ2-5|TRBD1
TGTGCCAGCAGCTGGGGACAGGGGTACCAAGAGACCCAGTACTTC
CASSWGQGYQETQYF
>-|TRBV5-4|TRBJ2-3|TRBD2
TGTGCCAGCAGCTGGAGAAGCGGGGGGGTGGCAGATACGCAGTATTTT
CASSWRSGGVADTQYF
>-|TRBV5-4|TRBJ2-7|-
TGTGCCAGCAGCTTGGTACCAGGGGAATCGCACGAGCAGTACTTC
CASSLVPGESHEQYF
>-|TRBV18|TRBJ2-1|TRBD2
TGTGCCAGCTCACCTGGGCTAGCGGCCAACAATGAGCAGTTCTTC
CASSPGLAANNEQFF
>-|TRBV21-1|TRBJ2-1|-
TGTGCCAGCAGCTTAGGACAGGGAAGCATACATGAGCAGTTCTTC
CASSLGQGSIHEQFF
>-|TRBV28|TRBJ1-1|-
TGTGCCAGCCAACGGATTGGCAGGACCCCTGAAGCTTTCTTT
CASQRIGRTPEAFF
>-|TRBV29-1|TRBJ2-7|-
TGCAGCGTTGAAGAGGGAAGCTACGAGCAGTACTTC
CSVEEGSYEQYF
>-|TRBV15|TRBJ2-2|TRBD2
TGTGCCACCAGCAGAGATCGGGGAGGGGCCGGGGAGCTGTTTTTT
CATSRDRGGAGELFF
>-|TRBV7-9|TRBJ2-7|-
TGTGCCAGCAGCGACGGACCGAGGTACGAGCAGTACTTC
CASSDGPRYEQYF
>-|TRBV5-8|TRBJ1-2|-
TGTGCCAGCAGCCGGACGCCCTATGGCTACACCTTC
CASSRTPYGYTF
>few|TRBV14|TRBJ1-4|TRBD1
TGTGCCAGCAGCCGCTGGACAGGTGGTGATGAAAAACTGTTTTTT
CASSRWTGGDEKLFF
>-|TRBV19|TRBJ2-5|TRBD2
TGTGCCAGTAGTGACGGACTAGCGGGAGTTTGGGAGACCCAGTACTTC
CASSDGLAGVWETQYF
>-|TRBV4-2|TRBJ2-7|-
TGTGCCAGCAGCCAAGAGGAGGGGGCGGGAACCTACGAGCAGTACTTC
CASSQEEGAGTYEQYF
>once|TRBV19|TRBJ2-3|TRBD2
TGTGCCAGTAGTAACGTGTACGGACTAGCGGGAGGCACAGATACGCAGTATTTT
CASSNVYGLAGGTDTQYF
>-|TRBV18|TRBJ1-4|-
TGTGCCAGCTCAAGGAGCCAAGGGACAACTAATGAAAAACTGTTTTTT
CASSRSQGTTNEKLFF
>-|TRBV19|TRBJ2-1|-
TGTGCCAGTAGTATGTTAGGGGAGGTAAGTGAGCAGTTCTTC
CASSMLGEVSEQFF
>-|TRBV28|TRBJ2-7|-
TGTGCCAGCAGTTTACCAGGGACCTACGAGCAGTACTTC
CASSLPGTYEQYF
>-|TRBV20-1|TRBJ2-5|-
TGCAGTGCTAGAAGTGGGGGGACCCAGTACTTC
CSARSGGTQYF
>-|TRBV29-1|TRBJ1-2|TRBD1
TGCAGCGCCGGACAGGGGAATTCGGGCTACACCTTC
CSAGQGNSGYTF
>-|TRBV4-2|TRBJ1-5|TRBD1
TGTGCCAGCAGCCAAGCTGGACAGGGGGGACAGCCCCAGCATTTT
CASSQAGQGGQPQHF
>-|TRBV24-1|TRBJ2-3|TRBD2
TGTGCCACCAGTGTAGCGGGGGCAGATACGCAGTATTTT
CATSVAGADTQYF
>-|TRBV5-4|TRBJ2-2|TRBD2
TGTGCCAGCAGCCAAGGGCTAGCGGGGAACACCGGGGAGCTGTTTTTT
CASSQGLAGNTGELFF
>-|TRBV10-1|TRBJ2-3|TRBD2
TGCGCCAGCAGTGAGACCGGACTAGCGGGAGGGCCGTACACAGATACGCAGTATTTT
CASSETGLAGGPYTDTQYF
>-|TRBV5-1|TRBJ2-7|TRBD1
TGCGCCAGCAGCTCGGGACAGGCCCCCCCCTACGAGCAGTACTTC
CASSSGQAPPYEQYF
>-|TRBV13|TRBJ2-1|TRBD2
TGTGCCAGCAGCTTAGGGTACCTAGCGGGGGCCTACAATGAGCAGTTCTTC
CASSLGYLAGAYNEQFF
>-|TRBV10-3|TRBJ1-3|-
TGTGCCATCAGCCCTACCTACGCTGGAAACACCATATATTTT
CAISPTYAGNTIYF
>-|TRBV9|TRBJ1-1|-
TGTGCCAGCAGCGTAGTAGACACTGAAGCTTTCTTT
CASSVVDTEAFF
>-|TRBV6-5|TRBJ2-7|TRBD2
TGTGCGCTAAGATTGGCGGGAGTCGGAAGCGAGCAGTACTTC
CALRLAGVGSEQYF
>many|TRBV5-1|TRBJ2-5|-
TGCGCCAGCAGCCCCCTCGACAGGTTAGGAGAGACCCAGTACTTC
CASSPLDRLGETQYF
>-|TRBV9|TRBJ1-1|-
TGTGCCAGCAGCGTAGTGGGACGGGGGAACACTGAAGCTTTCTTT
CASSVVGRGNTEAFF
>-|TRBV4-2|TRBJ1-3|-
TGTGCCAGCAGCAACGACAGGCTGTCTGGAAACACCATATATTTT
CASSNDRLSGNTIYF
>-|TRBV5-1|TRBJ2-3|TRBD2
TGCGCCAGCAGCTTGGATAGCGGGGCAGATACGCAGTATTTT
CASSLDSGADTQYF
>-|TRBV7-2|TRBJ2-5|-
TGTGCCAGCAGCTTCCGTGCGGGACGAGAGACCCAGTACTTC
CASSFRAGRETQYF
>-|TRBV7-2|TRBJ1-2|TRBD1
TGTGCCAGCAGACAGACCCGGCAGGGGGTCTATGGCTACACCTTC
CASRQTRQGVYGYTF
>-|TRBV6-5|TRBJ2-2|TRBD1
TGTGCCAGCAGCCCCCAGGGGGCGCGAATCGGGGAGCTGTTTTTT
CASSPQGARIGELFF
>-|TRBV28|TRBJ1-5|-
TGTGCCAGCAGTCCCGACCGACTTGGGAATCAGCCCCAGCATTTT
CASSPDRLGNQPQHF
>-|TRBV7-3|TRBJ2-2|-
TGTGCCAGCAGCTTAACGAGGGGGGTGGCGAACACCGGGGAGCTGTTTTTT
CASSLTRGVANTGELFF
>-|TRBV13|TRBJ2-1|-
TGTGCCAGCAGCTTGAGGGGACCCAGTTCCGCCAATGAGCAGTTCTTC
CASSLRGPSSANEQFF
>-|TRBV19|TRBJ2-5|-
TGTGCCAGTAGTATGGCCCTTAGGGAGACCCAGTACTTC
CASSMALRETQYF
>-|TRBV4-1|TRBJ1-2|-
TGCGCCAGCAGCCAAGATGGGGTCGGCTACACCTTC
CASSQDGVGYTF
>-|TRBV5-6|TRBJ1-1|TRBD1
TGTGCCAGCAGCCAACCGGGACAGTTGAACACTGAAGCTTTCTTT
CASSQPGQLNTEAFF
>-|TRBV21-1|TRBJ2-7|-
TGTGCCAGCAGCAAATTAAGGGGGGACGGCTACTACGAGCAGTACTTC
CASSKLRGDGYYEQYF
>-|TRBV5-1|TRBJ2-5|TRBD1
TGCGCCAGCAGCTGGGGACAGGGAGTGCAGTACTTC
CASSWGQGVQYF
>-|TRBV2|TRBJ2-2|-
TGTGCCAGCAGTGACAATAGTCGAGGGACCGGGGAGCTGTTTTTT
CASSDNSRGTGELFF
>few|TRBV11-2|TRBJ2-7|TRBD1
TGTGCCAGCAGCTTACCTCCCCTTGGGCGGGACAGGGGTATGTACGAGCAGTACTTC
CASSLPPLGRDRGMYEQYF
>-|TRBV11-3|TRBJ2-1|-
TGTGCCAGCAGCGCGGGACCATCCTACAATGAGCAGTTCTTC
CASSAGPSYNEQFF
>once|TRBV10-3|TRBJ1-2|TRBD1
TGTGCCATCAGTGGGGGACAGGGAGTTAACTATGGCTACACCTTC
CAISGGQGVNYGYTF
>-|TRBV7-9|TRBJ1-2|TRBD1
TGTGCCAGCAGCTTGGGACAGCAGCACTATGGCTACACCTTC
CASSLGQQHYGYTF
>-|TRBV6-5|TRBJ2-2|-
TGTGCCAGCAGGACCACCGGGGAGCTGTTTTTT
CASRTTGELFF
>-|TRBV19|TRBJ2-5|TRBD1
TGTGCCAGTAGTATTTGGACAGGGGGTTCGGAGACCCAGTACTTC
CASSIWTGGSETQYF
>-|TRBV6-5|TRBJ2-5|-
TGTGCCAGCAAGATAAGGATAAGCGGCGAAGAGACCCAGTACTTC
CASKIRISGEETQYF
>-|TRBV25-1|TRBJ1-2|TRBD1
TGTGCCAGCAGTTCAGGGGGGGCTTATGGCTACACCTTC
CASSSGGAYGYTF
>-|TRBV3-1/TRBV3-2|TRBJ2-1|TRBD2
TGTGCCAGCAGCCAAGATACTAGCGGGCCCTACTGGGGTGAGCAGTTCTTC
CASSQDTSGPYWGEQFF